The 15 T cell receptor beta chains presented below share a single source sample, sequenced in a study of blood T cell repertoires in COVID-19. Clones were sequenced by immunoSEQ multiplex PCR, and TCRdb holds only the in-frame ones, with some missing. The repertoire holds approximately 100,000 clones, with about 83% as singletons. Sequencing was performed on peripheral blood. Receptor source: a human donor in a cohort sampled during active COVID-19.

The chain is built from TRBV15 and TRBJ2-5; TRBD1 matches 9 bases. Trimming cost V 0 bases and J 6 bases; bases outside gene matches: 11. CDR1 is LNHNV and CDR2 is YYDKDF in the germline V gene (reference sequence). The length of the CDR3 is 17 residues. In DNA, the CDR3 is TGTGCCACCAGCAGAGATTATGCGGGACAGGGTTTGAAGACCCAGTACTTC. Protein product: CATSRDYAGQGLKTQYF.

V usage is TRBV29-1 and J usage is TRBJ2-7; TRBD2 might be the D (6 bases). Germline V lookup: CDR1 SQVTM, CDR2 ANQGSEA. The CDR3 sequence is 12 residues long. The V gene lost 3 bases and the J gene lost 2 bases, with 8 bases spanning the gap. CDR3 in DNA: TGCAGCGTTGAGGGGGGACCCTACGAGCAGTACTTC. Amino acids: CSVEGGPYEQYF.

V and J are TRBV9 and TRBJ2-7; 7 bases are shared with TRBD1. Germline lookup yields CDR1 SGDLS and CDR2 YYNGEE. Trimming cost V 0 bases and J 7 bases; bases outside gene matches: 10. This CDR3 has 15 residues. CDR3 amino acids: CASSVGGQTSREQYF. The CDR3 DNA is TGTGCCAGCAGCGTAGGGGGACAGACCTCTCGAGAGCAGTACTTC.

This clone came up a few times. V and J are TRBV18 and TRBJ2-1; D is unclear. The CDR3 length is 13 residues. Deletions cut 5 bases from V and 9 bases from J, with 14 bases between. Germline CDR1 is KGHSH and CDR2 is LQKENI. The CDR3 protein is CASSVTPYSEQFF. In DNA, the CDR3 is TGTGCCAGCTCAGTAACCCCCTATAGTGAGCAGTTCTTC.

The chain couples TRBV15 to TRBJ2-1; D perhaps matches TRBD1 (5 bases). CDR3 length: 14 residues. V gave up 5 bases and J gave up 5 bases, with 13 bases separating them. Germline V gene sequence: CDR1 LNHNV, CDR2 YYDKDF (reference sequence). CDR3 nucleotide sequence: TGTGCCACCAGCCCCTGGGGCAGGAACAATGAGCAGTTCTTC. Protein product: CATSPWGRNNEQFF.

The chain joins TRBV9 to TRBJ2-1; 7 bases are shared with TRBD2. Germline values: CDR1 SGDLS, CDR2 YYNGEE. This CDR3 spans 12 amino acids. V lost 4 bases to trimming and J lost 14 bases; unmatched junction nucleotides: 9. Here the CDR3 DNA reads TGTGCCAGCAGCCAACAGACTAGCTTTAAGTTCTTC. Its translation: CASSQQTSFKFF. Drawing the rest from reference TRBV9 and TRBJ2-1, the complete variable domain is DSGVTQTPKHLITATGQRVTLRCSPRSGDLSVYWYQQSLDQGLQFLIQYYNGEERAKGNILERFSAQQFPDLHSELNLSSLELGDSALYFCASSQQTSFKFFGPGTRLTVL.

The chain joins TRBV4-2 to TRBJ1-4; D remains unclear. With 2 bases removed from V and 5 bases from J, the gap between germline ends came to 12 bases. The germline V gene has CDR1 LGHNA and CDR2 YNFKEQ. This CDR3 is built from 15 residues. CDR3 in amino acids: CASSQNLGSNEKLFF. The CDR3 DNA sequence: TGTGCCAGCAGCCAAAACCTTGGGAGCAATGAAAAACTGTTTTTT.

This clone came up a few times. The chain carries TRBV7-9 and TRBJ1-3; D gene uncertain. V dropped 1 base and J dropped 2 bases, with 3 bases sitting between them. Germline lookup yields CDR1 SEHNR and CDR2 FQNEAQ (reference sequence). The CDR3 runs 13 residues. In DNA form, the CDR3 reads TGTGCCAGCAGCTTAGGAGCTGGAAACACCATATATTTT. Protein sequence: CASSLGAGNTIYF.

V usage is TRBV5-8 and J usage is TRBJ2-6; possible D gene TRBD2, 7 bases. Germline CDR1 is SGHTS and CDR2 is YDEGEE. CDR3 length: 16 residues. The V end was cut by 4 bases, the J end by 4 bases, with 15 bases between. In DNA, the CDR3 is TGTGCCAGCAGCCCTGGAAGGGGGGGAGGGGCCAACGTCCTGACTTTC. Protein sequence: CASSPGRGGGANVLTF.

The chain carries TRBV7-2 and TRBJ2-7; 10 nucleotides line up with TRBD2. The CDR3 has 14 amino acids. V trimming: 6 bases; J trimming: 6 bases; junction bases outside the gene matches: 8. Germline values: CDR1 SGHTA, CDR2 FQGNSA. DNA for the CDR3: TGTGCCAGCAGTTCTACCGGGACTAGCGTCGAGCAGTACTTC. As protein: CASSSTGTSVEQYF.

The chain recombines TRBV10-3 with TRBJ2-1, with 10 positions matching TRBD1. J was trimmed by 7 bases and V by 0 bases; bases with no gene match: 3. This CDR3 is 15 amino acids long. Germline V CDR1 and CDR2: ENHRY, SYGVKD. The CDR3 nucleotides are TGTGCCATCAGTGAGTCGAGACAGGGGGCGAATGAGCAGTTCTTC. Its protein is CAISESRQGANEQFF.

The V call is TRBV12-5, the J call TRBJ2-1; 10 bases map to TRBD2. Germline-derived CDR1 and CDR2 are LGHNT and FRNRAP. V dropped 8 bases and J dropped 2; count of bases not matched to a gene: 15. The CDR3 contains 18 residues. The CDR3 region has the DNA TGTGCTAGTAAGAAACGGCTAGCGGGGGACCCGACCTACAATGAGCAGTTCTTC. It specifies CASKKRLAGDPTYNEQFF.

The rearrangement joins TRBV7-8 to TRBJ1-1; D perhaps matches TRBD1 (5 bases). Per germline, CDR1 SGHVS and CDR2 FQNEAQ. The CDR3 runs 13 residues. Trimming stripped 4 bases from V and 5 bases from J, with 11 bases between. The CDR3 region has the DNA TGTGCCAGCAGCTCGAGGGGAGGGACTGAAGCTTTCTTT. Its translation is CASSSRGGTEAFF.

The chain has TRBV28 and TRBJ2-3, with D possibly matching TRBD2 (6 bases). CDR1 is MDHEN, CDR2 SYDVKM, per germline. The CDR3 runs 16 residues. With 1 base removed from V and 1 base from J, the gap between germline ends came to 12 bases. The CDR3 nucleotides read TGTGCCAGCAGTTTATTGGGGGAGGCGGGCACAGATACGCAGTATTTT. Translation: CASSLLGEAGTDTQYF.

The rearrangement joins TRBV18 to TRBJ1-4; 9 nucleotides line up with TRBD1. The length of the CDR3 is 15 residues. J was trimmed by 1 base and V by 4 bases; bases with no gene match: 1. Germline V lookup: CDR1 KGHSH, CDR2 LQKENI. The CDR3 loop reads CASSRGQGTNEKLFF. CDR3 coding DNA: TGTGCCAGCTCACGGGGACAGGGAACTAATGAAAAACTGTTTTTT.